Below are 18 T cell receptor beta chains sequenced from a single sample in a study of blood T cell repertoires in COVID-19. Data came from immunoSEQ multiplex PCR; TCRdb stores just in-frame clones and leaves some out. The table lists some 240,000 clones, 85% to 90% of them singletons. The sample was peripheral blood. Source of these receptors: a woman aged 55-70 years with COVID-19, enrolled during active disease.

This clone has only one observation. Within the sample, other DNA sequences also encode this same CDR3. This sequence joins TRBV13 and TRBJ2-3; D is unclear. Germline V gene sequence: CDR1 PRHDT, CDR2 FYEKMQ (reference sequence). The CDR3 is 13 amino acids. V was trimmed by 2 bases and J by 1 base, leaving 4 bases between them. CDR3 DNA sequence: TGTGCCAGCAGCTTACGCGGCACAGATACGCAGTATTTT. Translation: CASSLRGTDTQYF.

This clone was recorded once. This chain uses TRBV6-5 with TRBJ1-4; D remains unclear. Per the germline V gene, CDR1 is MNHEY and CDR2 is SVGAGI. This CDR3 spans 13 amino acids. V was shortened by 10 bases and J by 5 bases, with 14 bases between the two germline ends. For the CDR3, the DNA is TGTGCCACCGAATTGACGGGGAATGAAAAACTGTTTTTT. Protein sequence: CATELTGNEKLFF.

This chain joins TRBV5-1 and TRBJ2-4; TRBD1 agrees at 7 bases. The CDR3 extends over 15 amino acids. Germline CDR1 is SGHRS and CDR2 is YFSETQ. After removal of 4 bases from V and 0 bases from J, the junction contained 4 bases not matched to a gene. The CDR3 reads CASSLGTVAKNIQYF. The CDR3 DNA sequence: TGCGCCAGCAGCCTAGGGACAGTAGCCAAAAACATTCAGTACTTC.

This clone was observed a single time. This chain connects TRBV7-2 to TRBJ1-2; no definite D call. The CDR3 has 14 residues. V shed 4 bases and J shed 5 bases, with 14 bases lying between them. Germline CDR1 reads SGHTA; CDR2 reads FQGNSA. The CDR3 sequence is CASSSRASTYGYTF. DNA of the CDR3: TGTGCCAGCAGCTCGCGGGCCTCCACATATGGCTACACCTTC.

Here the CDR3 reads CASSLNRDYEQYF. The CDR3 nucleotides read TGTGCCAGCAGCCTAAACAGGGACTACGAGCAGTACTTC. This chain links TRBV7-8 with TRBJ2-7; D perhaps matches TRBD1 (6 bases). Trimming removed 5 bases from V and 3 bases from J, with 11 bases in between. The length of the CDR3 is 13 residues. CDR1 and CDR2 (germline): SGHVS, FQNEAQ.

In its sample, this clone was seen a few times. This chain links TRBV3-1 (or the pseudogene TRBV3-2) with TRBJ2-5; D possibly corresponds to TRBD1 (5 bases). Trimming took 4 bases from V and 3 from J, leaving 18 bases between them. The CDR3 runs 16 residues. CDR1 is LGHDT and CDR2 is YNNKEL in the germline V gene (reference sequence). CDR3 residues: CASSPLGGAGEETQYF. In nucleotides, the CDR3 is TGTGCCAGCAGCCCCTTAGGTGGGGCTGGGGAAGAGACCCAGTACTTC.

The chain combines TRBV10-3 with TRBJ1-2, with D perhaps TRBD1 (5 bases). V dropped 3 bases and J dropped 2 bases, with 7 bases sitting between them. Germline V gives CDR1 ENHRY, CDR2 SYGVKD. The CDR3 runs to 13 residues. The DNA for the CDR3 is TGTGCCATCAGTGACGGGGGGAACTATGGCTACACCTTC. Its protein product is CAISDGGNYGYTF.

The V call is TRBV5-1, the J call TRBJ1-1, with D hard to call. The CDR3 totals 15 residues. The germline V and J ends were trimmed by 0 bases and 0 bases, with 9 bases remaining between them. Germline CDR1 reads SGHRS; CDR2 reads YFSETQ. CDR3 sequence: CASSLALQVNTEAFF. The CDR3 DNA follows: TGCGCCAGCAGCTTGGCGCTGCAGGTGAACACTGAAGCTTTCTTT.

The gene calls are TRBV19 and TRBJ1-4, with 7 positions matching TRBD1. With 6 bases clipped from V and 7 bases from J, the junction kept 8 bases outside the gene matches. The CDR3 spans 14 residues. Per the germline V gene, CDR1 is LNHDA and CDR2 is SQIVND (reference sequence). CDR3 sequence (DNA): TGTGCCAGTAGGAATATAGGGGGCGGTGAAAAACTGTTTTTT. Translation: CASRNIGGGEKLFF.

The V call is TRBV12-5, the J call TRBJ1-1; no reliable D call. The V end lost 2 bases, the J end lost 1 base, and 11 bases lay between the germline ends. Looked up from germline, CDR1 is LGHNT and CDR2 is FRNRAP. The CDR3 runs 15 residues. The CDR3: CASGLSRVGNTEAFF. The CDR3, as DNA: TGTGCTAGTGGTTTGTCCCGGGTGGGGAACACTGAAGCTTTCTTT.

V and J are TRBV19 and TRBJ1-1; D might be TRBD1 (5 bases). Between the trimmed V and J ends, which lost 6 bases and 4 bases, there was a span of 15 bases. The CDR3 runs to 14 residues. Germline V gives CDR1 LNHDA, CDR2 SQIVND (reference sequence). CDR3 protein: CASSPFRVITEAFF. In DNA form, the CDR3 reads TGTGCCAGTAGCCCATTCAGGGTAATCACTGAAGCTTTCTTT.

CDR3 bases: TGTGCCAGCAGTAGCTCACCCCGGAGAATGAACACTGAAGCTTTCTTT. Protein product: CASSSSPRRMNTEAFF. V and J are TRBV25-1 and TRBJ1-1; D is uncertain. The CDR3 totals 16 residues. CDR1 is MGHDK and CDR2 is SYGVNS in the germline V gene. Deletions cut 5 bases from V and 0 bases from J, with 16 bases between.

This clone was seen just once. The chain employs TRBV13 and TRBJ2-7; 7 nucleotides align to TRBD2. CDR1 and CDR2 from the germline V gene are PRHDT and FYEKMQ (reference sequence). Germline trimming cut 5 bases from V and 0 bases from J; bases unmatched to any gene: 7. There are 15 residues in the CDR3. CDR3: CASSPNTGGSYEQYF. Written as DNA, the CDR3 is TGTGCCAGCAGCCCGAACACGGGAGGCTCCTACGAGCAGTACTTC.

CDR3 bases: TGTGCCAGCAGCGGCGGACAGGCCTCTAAACTGTTTTTT. Translating it yields CASSGGQASKLFF. V usage is TRBV7-8 and J usage is TRBJ1-4, with 7 bases aligning to TRBD1. Germline trimming cut 5 bases from V and 11 bases from J; bases unmatched to any gene: 8. Germline lookup yields CDR1 SGHVS and CDR2 FQNEAQ. The CDR3 consists of 13 residues.

The chain has TRBV18 and TRBJ1-6; D unclear. The CDR3 has 15 residues. V lost 3 bases and J lost 6, with 12 bases in between. Germline assignment: CDR1 KGHSH and CDR2 LQKENI. CDR3 in DNA: TGTGCCAGCTCACCTAGCGGGTTGCTTAATTCACCCCTCCACTTT. This encodes CASSPSGLLNSPLHF.

CDR3 coding DNA: TGTGCCATCGCCGGAGCCGGAAGCGAGCAGTACTTC. Translating it yields CAIAGAGSEQYF. The gene calls are TRBV10-3 and TRBJ2-7; unclear D gene. V shed 8 bases and J shed 6 bases, with 14 bases lying between them. The CDR3 is made up of 12 amino acids. Germline V lookup: CDR1 ENHRY, CDR2 SYGVKD.

V gene TRBV12-3 or TRBV12-4 combines with J gene TRBJ1-1; 7 bases match TRBD1. CDR3 length: 13 residues. After removal of 7 bases from V and 4 bases from J, the junction contained 6 bases not matched to a gene. The CDR3 DNA reads TGTGCCAGCATTCGGACAGGTGGCACTGAAGCTTTCTTT. It yields the protein CASIRTGGTEAFF.

The count of this clone is one. The chain recombines TRBV2 with TRBJ2-2; a possible D gene is TRBD2 (6 bases). Per the germline V gene, CDR1 is SNHLY and CDR2 is FYNNEI. This CDR3 region has 14 residues. The V gene lost 4 bases and the J gene lost 5 bases, with 11 bases spanning the gap. CDR3 in DNA: TGTGCCAGCAGTGCGGGTGGGGGGACCGGGGAGCTGTTTTTT. It encodes CASSAGGGTGELFF.